Following are 2 T cell receptor beta chains from one sample sequenced in a study of blood T cells in healthy people across ages. The second PCR ran about 6 to 12 cycles with a sample-barcoded 5' primer and J-beta primers. TCRdb re-analysed the 5' RACE reads in MiXCR, keeping a single row per CDR3 protein. The sample lists 850,000 to 1,000,000 distinct CDR3 sequences; just over 50% were seen once. Sample: blood. These receptor sequences come from an older woman in good health.

This clonotype has more than one count but fewer than ten. This could be a read error, since a much larger clone is one nucleotide away. The chain's CDR3 is CSVDDFGGDEQYF. The CDR3 DNA is TGCAGCGTAGATGATTTTGGGGGAGACGAGCAGTACTTC. The V and J genes are TRBV29-1 and TRBJ2-1, with D perhaps given as TRBD1 or TRBD2 (5 bases each). The J call may be faulty, since TRBJ2-7 better matches the DNA end. Germline V gene data show CDR1 as SQVTM and CDR2 as ANQGSEA. The CDR3 runs to 13 residues.

This clonotype was seen only a few times. The J gene is TRBJ2-5, the V gene TRBV4-1; 7 nucleotides match TRBD1. The J segment lost 5 bases and the V segment lost 3 bases, leaving 3 bases of the junction unmatched. The CDR3 consists of 13 residues. The germline V gene has CDR1 MGHRA and CDR2 YSYEKL. CDR3: CASSHPGGETQYF. The CDR3 DNA is TGCGCCAGCAGCCACCCAGGGGGTGAGACCCAGTACTTC.